A selection of T cell receptor beta chains follows, all from one sample in a study. TCRdb reprocessed the 5' RACE reads via MiXCR and lists one record per CDR3 protein. This repertoire shows fewer than 40,000 distinct CDR3 sequences, less than 25% found once; its top ten account for approximately 4%. The sample comprised memory CD4+ T cells sorted from blood. The receptor set was obtained from a female donor with breast cancer. Both conserved end residues are part of each CDR3. Fields, in order: J gene, clone size, V gene, D gene, CDR3 length, CDR3 protein, CDR3 DNA. The D gene is left open where the match is weak. A row's size may be missing; if present it is once, few, many or a size class.

TRBJ2-1,few,TRBV4-2,TRBD2,17,CASSRGGSGDSYNEQFF,TGTGCCAGCAGCCGGGGAGGGTCAGGAGACTCCTACAATGAGCAGTTCTTC
TRBJ2-1,NA,TRBV7-9,NA,16,CASSWPDAISYNEQFF,TGTGCCAGCAGCTGGCCCGACGCAATATCCTACAATGAGCAGTTCTTC
TRBJ1-5,NA,TRBV20-1,NA,12,CSARGGNQPQHF,TGCAGTGCTAGAGGGGGAAATCAGCCCCAGCATTTT
TRBJ2-2,few,TRBV4-1,NA,16,CASSPLGIPDTGELFF,TGCGCCAGCAGCCCCTTAGGTATCCCCGACACCGGGGAGCTGTTTTTT
TRBJ2-7,NA,TRBV9,NA,17,CASSSFGEGTGPGEQYF,TGTGCCAGCAGCAGTTTCGGGGAGGGGACAGGACCCGGCGAGCAGTACTTC
TRBJ1-3,few,TRBV10-1,NA,14,CASSTELSGNTIYF,TGCGCCAGTTCGACGGAGCTATCTGGAAACACCATATATTTT
TRBJ1-1,NA,TRBV27,NA,14,CASSLLLGRGRAFF,TGTGCCAGCAGTTTACTTTTGGGGCGAGGCCGGGCTTTCTTT
TRBJ1-1,NA,TRBV12-5,NA,14,CASGPQTANTEAFF,TGTGCTAGTGGACCTCAGACAGCAAACACTGAAGCTTTCTTT
TRBJ2-7,many,TRBV12-3/TRBV12-4,TRBD2,14,CASSITSVLYEQYF,TGTGCCAGCAGCATAACTAGCGTCCTCTACGAGCAGTACTTC
TRBJ2-2,few,TRBV24-1,NA,15,CATSDVGIENGELFF,TGTGCCACCAGTGATGTCGGGATTGAGAACGGGGAGCTGTTTTTT
TRBJ2-7,NA,TRBV19,TRBD2,17,CASSIGLAGVSSYEQYF,TGTGCCAGTAGTATCGGACTAGCGGGAGTAAGTTCCTACGAGCAGTACTTC
TRBJ2-1,many,TRBV4-1,NA,12,CASSQDGREQFF,TGCGCCAGCAGCCAAGACGGCAGGGAGCAGTTCTTC
TRBJ2-7,NA,TRBV28,TRBD1,15,CASSLRGQGVYEQYF,TGTGCCAGCAGTTTAAGAGGACAGGGGGTCTACGAGCAGTACTTC
TRBJ2-7,many,TRBV7-9,TRBD1,15,CASRDRGQGRNEQYF,TGTGCCAGCAGGGATAGGGGACAGGGGAGGAACGAGCAGTACTTC
TRBJ2-7,NA,TRBV28,TRBD2,15,CASSHSGRANYEQYF,TGTGCCAGCAGTCACAGCGGGAGGGCGAACTACGAGCAGTACTTC
TRBJ1-1,NA,TRBV11-2,NA,12,CASSLMRAEAFF,TGTGCCAGCAGCTTAATGAGGGCTGAAGCTTTCTTT
TRBJ1-1,NA,TRBV7-2,TRBD1,14,CASSHLTGVTEAFF,TGTGCCAGCAGCCATTTAACAGGGGTCACTGAAGCTTTCTTT
TRBJ1-3,once,TRBV7-9,NA,14,CASSLGDSGNTIYF,TGTGCCAGCAGCTTAGGGGACTCTGGAAACACCATATATTTT
TRBJ2-3,many,TRBV4-1,TRBD2,15,CASSRSGPRTDTQYF,TGCGCCAGCAGCCGTAGCGGGCCACGCACAGATACGCAGTATTTT
TRBJ2-7,NA,TRBV5-1,NA,14,CASSFFPISYEQCF,TGCGCCAGCAGCTTTTTTCCCATCTCCTACGAGCAGTGCTTC
TRBJ2-7,NA,TRBV7-6,TRBD2,16,CAGSYMLAGDSYEQYF,TGTGCCGGCAGCTACATGCTAGCGGGAGATTCGTACGAGCAGTACTTC
TRBJ2-1,NA,TRBV4-2,TRBD2,15,CASSEGGTSSTEQFF,TGTGCCAGCAGCGAAGGGGGGACTAGCTCAACTGAGCAGTTCTTC
TRBJ2-1,NA,TRBV6-5,NA,16,CASSYGPGLPPNEQFF,TGTGCCAGCAGTTACGGGCCGGGACTCCCTCCCAATGAGCAGTTCTTC
TRBJ2-7,many,TRBV20-1,TRBD2,13,CSAGGLANYEQYF,TGCAGTGCAGGGGGACTAGCGAACTACGAGCAGTACTTC
TRBJ2-2,NA,TRBV3-1,TRBD1,14,CASSRDSRTVELFF,TGTGCCAGCAGCCGGGACAGCAGAACGGTCGAGCTGTTTTTT
TRBJ2-7,few,TRBV27,NA,14,CASSPGPRLHEQYF,TGTGCCAGCAGTCCCGGTCCCCGCCTCCACGAGCAGTACTTC
TRBJ1-4,few,TRBV7-6,NA,15,CASSRAVSANEKLFF,TGTGCCAGCAGCCGTGCCGTGTCAGCTAATGAAAAACTGTTTTTT
TRBJ1-1,NA,TRBV9,NA,17,CASSIPPGGRVNTEALF,TGTGCCAGCAGCATACCCCCCGGGGGTAGGGTGAACACTGAAGCTCTCTTT
TRBJ2-7,NA,TRBV27,NA,14,CASSLGGGVYEQYF,TGTGCCAGCAGTTTAGGGGGCGGCGTCTACGAGCAGTACTTC
TRBJ2-3,NA,TRBV15,NA,13,CATSRQGGDTQYF,TGTGCCACCAGCAGGCAGGGAGGAGATACGCAGTATTTT
TRBJ2-2,few,TRBV7-8,NA,15,CASSLRDSHTGELFF,TGTGCCAGCAGCTTACGGGACTCCCACACCGGGGAGCTGTTTTTT
TRBJ2-7,NA,TRBV7-6,NA,14,CASSPLGQPDEQYF,TGTGCCAGCAGCCCCCTTGGACAACCCGACGAGCAGTACTTC
TRBJ2-7,NA,TRBV7-9,NA,12,CASSLKVREQYF,TGTGCCAGCAGCTTAAAAGTACGCGAGCAGTACTTC
TRBJ2-7,NA,TRBV27,TRBD1,16,CASSLGTGILAYEQYF,TGTGCCAGCAGTTTGGGGACAGGGATCCTGGCCTACGAGCAGTACTTC
TRBJ2-7,NA,TRBV27,NA,15,CASSLNSGALYEQYF,TGTGCCAGCAGTTTGAATAGCGGAGCGCTTTACGAGCAGTACTTC
TRBJ2-3,few,TRBV12-3/TRBV12-4,TRBD1,16,CASWPAGTGGADTQYF,TGTGCCAGCTGGCCTGCCGGGACAGGGGGAGCAGATACGCAGTATTTT
TRBJ2-1,few,TRBV20-1,NA,14,CSARGASDYNEQFF,TGCAGTGCCCGAGGAGCCTCGGACTACAATGAGCAGTTCTTC
TRBJ2-3,few,TRBV4-1,NA,12,CASSQDKDTQYF,TGCGCCAGCAGCCAGGACAAAGATACGCAGTATTTT
TRBJ2-1,few,TRBV11-2,NA,15,CASSWVLGSYNEQFF,TGTGCCAGCAGCTGGGTCCTGGGTTCCTACAATGAGCAGTTCTTC
TRBJ2-3,many,TRBV6-5,TRBD2,13,CASSRREGDTQYF,TGTGCCAGCAGCCGTCGGGAGGGAGATACGCAGTATTTT
TRBJ1-6,many,TRBV27,NA,16,CASCKRRSSYNSPLHF,TGTGCCAGCTGTAAAAGGAGGAGCTCCTATAATTCACCCCTCCACTTT
TRBJ2-7,NA,TRBV28,NA,12,CASSLRGDEQYF,TGTGCCAGCAGTTTAAGAGGGGACGAGCAGTACTTC
TRBJ2-3,NA,TRBV6-5,TRBD2,19,CASSYLGTSGGGSTDTQYF,TGTGCCAGCAGTTATCTGGGGACTAGCGGGGGGGGTAGCACAGATACGCAGTATTTT
TRBJ1-1,few,TRBV7-2,NA,13,CASSLNGNTEAFF,TGTGCCAGCAGCTTAAACGGGAACACTGAAGCTTTCTTT
TRBJ2-6,few,TRBV3-1,TRBD1,17,CASSAPGQGTGANVLTF,TGTGCCAGCAGCGCGCCGGGACAGGGAACTGGGGCCAACGTCCTGACTTTC
TRBJ2-5,many,TRBV7-2,NA,14,CASKVVRNQETQYF,TGTGCCAGCAAGGTAGTACGGAACCAAGAGACCCAGTACTTC